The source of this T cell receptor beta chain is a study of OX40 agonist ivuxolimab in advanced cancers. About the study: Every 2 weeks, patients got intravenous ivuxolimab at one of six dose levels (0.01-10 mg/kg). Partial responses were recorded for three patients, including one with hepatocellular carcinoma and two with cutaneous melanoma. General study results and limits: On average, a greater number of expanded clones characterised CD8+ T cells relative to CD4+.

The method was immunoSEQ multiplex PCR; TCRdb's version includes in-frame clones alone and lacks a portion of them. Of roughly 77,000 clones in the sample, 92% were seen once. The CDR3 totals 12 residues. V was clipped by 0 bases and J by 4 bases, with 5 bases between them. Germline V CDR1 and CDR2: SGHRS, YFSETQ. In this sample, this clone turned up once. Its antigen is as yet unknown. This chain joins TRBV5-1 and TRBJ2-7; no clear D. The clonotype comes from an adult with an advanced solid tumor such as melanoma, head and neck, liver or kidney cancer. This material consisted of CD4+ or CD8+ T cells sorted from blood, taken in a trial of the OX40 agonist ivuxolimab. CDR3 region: CASSLDGYEQYF. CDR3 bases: TGCGCCAGCAGCTTGGACGGGTACGAGCAGTACTTC.